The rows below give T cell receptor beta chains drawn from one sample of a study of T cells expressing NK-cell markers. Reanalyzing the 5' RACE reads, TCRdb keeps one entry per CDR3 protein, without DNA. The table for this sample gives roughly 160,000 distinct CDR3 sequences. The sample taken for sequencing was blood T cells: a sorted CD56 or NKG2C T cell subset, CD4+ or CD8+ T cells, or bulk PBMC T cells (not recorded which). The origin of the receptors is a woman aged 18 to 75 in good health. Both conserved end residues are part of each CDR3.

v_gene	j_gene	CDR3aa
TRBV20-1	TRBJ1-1	CSAPLYGSTEAFF
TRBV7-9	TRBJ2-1	CASSPPGLAGYNEQFF
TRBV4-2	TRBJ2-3	CASSRSGGPSTDTQYF
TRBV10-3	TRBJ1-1	CAIRWGADTEAFF
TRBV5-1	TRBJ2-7	CASSPTVRESVYEQYF
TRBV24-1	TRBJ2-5	CATSDVQGGGETQYF
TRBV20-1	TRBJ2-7	CSAEGTSGSEGAEQYF
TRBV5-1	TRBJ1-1	CASSRESGGITEAFF
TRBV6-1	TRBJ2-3	CASTLNPGQDNTQYF
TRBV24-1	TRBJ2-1	CATSDRTRSSYNEQFF
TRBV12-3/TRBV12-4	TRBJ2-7	CASSLRQGAYEQYF
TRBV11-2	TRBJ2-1	CASSLDQGGSYNEQFF
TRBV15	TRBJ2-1	CATSRDLGTEQFF
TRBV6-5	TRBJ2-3	CASSVLAGSADTQYF
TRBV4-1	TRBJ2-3	CASSPGSRADTQYF
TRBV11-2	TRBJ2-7	CASSFPPGLVVSEQYF
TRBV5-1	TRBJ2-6	CATQDRVGANVLTF
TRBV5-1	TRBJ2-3	CASSLSLELVAGSTDTQYF
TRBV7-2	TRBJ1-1	CASSLRHSNTEAFF
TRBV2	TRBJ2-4	CASSESGGTKNIQYF
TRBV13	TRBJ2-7	CASSWTLGVSYEQYF
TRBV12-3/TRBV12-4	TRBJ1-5	CASRLGQGANQPQHF
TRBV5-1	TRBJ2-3	CASSLEQGWSTDTQYF
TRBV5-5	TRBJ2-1	CASSLEQGVNEQFF
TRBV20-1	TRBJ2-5	CSARARPTGGAKTQYF
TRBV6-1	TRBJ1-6	CASSTRASNSPLHF
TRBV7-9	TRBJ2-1	CASSSPAYGTTRGEQFF
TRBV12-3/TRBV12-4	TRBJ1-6	CASSLSGNSPLHF
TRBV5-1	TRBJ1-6	CASSLEGQQNSPLHF
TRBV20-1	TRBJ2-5	CSAGTGGPGTQYF
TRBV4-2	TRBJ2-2	CASSQTGTPGELFF
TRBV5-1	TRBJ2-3	CASTNWPTSLDTQYF
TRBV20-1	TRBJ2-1	CSASLGTNHNEQFF
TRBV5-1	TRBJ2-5	CASSLSGNGETQYF
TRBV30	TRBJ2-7	CAAGTRPSYEQYF
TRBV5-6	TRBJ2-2	CASSLYRGALSGELFF
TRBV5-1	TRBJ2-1	CASSLRPSTDEQFF
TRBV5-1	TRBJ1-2	CASSSGGTDLNYGYTF
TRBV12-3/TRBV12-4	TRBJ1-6	CASTSGLGSYNSPLHF
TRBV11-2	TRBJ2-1	CASSLNVGSYNEQFF
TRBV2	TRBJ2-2	CASGLGLKNTGELFF